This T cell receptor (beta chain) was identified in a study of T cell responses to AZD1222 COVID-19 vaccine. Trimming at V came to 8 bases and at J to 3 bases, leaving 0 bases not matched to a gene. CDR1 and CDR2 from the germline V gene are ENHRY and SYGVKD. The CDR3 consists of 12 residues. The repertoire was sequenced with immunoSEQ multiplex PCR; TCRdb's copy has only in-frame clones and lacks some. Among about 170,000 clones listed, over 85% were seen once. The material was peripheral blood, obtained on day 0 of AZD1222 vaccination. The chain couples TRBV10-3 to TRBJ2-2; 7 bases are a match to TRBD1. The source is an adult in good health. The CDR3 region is CAIQGDTGELFF. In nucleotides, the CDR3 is TGTGCCATCCAGGGGGACACCGGGGAGCTGTTTTTT.